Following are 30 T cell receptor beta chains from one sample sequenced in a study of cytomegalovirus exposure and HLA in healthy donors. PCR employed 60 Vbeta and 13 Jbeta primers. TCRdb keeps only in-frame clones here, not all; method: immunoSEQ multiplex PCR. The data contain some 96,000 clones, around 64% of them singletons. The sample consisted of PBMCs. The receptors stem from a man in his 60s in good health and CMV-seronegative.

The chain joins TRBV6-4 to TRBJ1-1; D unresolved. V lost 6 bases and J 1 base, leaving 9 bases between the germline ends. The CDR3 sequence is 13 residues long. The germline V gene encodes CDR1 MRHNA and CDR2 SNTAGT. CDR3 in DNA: TGTGCCAGCAGCCTAGACGGGAACACTGAAGCTTTCTTT. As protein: CASSLDGNTEAFF.

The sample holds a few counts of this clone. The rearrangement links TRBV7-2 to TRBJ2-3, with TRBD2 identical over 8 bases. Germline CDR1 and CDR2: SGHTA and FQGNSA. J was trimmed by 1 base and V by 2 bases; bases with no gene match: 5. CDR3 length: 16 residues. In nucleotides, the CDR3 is TGTGCCAGCAGCTTAATGAGCGGGGGTGGCACAGATACGCAGTATTTT. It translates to CASSLMSGGGTDTQYF.

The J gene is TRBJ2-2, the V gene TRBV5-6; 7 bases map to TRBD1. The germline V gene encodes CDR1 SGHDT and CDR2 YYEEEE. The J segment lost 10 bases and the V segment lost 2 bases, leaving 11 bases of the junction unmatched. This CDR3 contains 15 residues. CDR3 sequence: CASSFGTVRYAELFF. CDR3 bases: TGTGCCAGCAGCTTCGGGACAGTGAGGTATGCGGAGCTGTTTTTT.

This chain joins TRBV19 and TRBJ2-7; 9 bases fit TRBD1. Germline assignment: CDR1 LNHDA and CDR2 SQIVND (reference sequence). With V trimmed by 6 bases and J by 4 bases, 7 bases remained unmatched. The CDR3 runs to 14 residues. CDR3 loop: CASRAGQGQYEQYF. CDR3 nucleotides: TGTGCCAGTAGGGCGGGACAGGGTCAGTACGAGCAGTACTTC. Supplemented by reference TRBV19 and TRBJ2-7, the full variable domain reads DGGITQSPKYLFRKEGQNVTLSCEQNLNHDAMYWYRQDPGQGLRLIYYSQIVNDFQKGDIAEGYSVSREKKESFPLTVTSAQKNPTAFYLCASRAGQGQYEQYFGPGTRLTVT.

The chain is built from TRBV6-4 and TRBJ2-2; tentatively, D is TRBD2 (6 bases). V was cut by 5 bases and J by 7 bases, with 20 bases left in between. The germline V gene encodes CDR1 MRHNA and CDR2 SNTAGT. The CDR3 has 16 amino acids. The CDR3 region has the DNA TGTGCCAGCAGTTCCATGGGGGAGGACGCTCACGGGGAGCTGTTTTTT. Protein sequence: CASSSMGEDAHGELFF.

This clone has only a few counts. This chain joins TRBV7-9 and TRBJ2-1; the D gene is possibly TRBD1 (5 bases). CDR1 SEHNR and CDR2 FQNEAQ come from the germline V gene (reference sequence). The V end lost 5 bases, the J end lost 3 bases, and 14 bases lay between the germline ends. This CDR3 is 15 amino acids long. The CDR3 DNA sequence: TGTGCCAGCAGCCCCAGTCCAGGGTTCTACAATGAGCAGTTCTTC. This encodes CASSPSPGFYNEQFF.

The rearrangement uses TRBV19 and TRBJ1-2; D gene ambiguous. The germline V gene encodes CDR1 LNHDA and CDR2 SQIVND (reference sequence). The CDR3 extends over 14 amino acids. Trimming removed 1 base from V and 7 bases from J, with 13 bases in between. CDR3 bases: TGTGCCAGTAGTATAGGGCTCCTCCACGTTGGCTACACCTTC. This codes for CASSIGLLHVGYTF.

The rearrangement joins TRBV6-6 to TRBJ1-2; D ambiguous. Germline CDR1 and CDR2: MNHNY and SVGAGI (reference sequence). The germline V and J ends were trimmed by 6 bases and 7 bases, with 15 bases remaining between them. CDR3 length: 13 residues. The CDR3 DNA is TGTGCCAGCAGCATGGCAGGAGCGGGTGGCTACACCTTC. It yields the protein CASSMAGAGGYTF.

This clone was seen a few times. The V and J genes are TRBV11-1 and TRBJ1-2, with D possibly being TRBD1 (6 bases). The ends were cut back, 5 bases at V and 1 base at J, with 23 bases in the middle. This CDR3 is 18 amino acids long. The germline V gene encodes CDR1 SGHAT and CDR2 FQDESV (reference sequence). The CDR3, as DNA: TGTGCCAGCAGCGAGAGCCTACAGGGTTACAAAATTAACTATGGCTACACCTTC. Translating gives CASSESLQGYKINYGYTF.

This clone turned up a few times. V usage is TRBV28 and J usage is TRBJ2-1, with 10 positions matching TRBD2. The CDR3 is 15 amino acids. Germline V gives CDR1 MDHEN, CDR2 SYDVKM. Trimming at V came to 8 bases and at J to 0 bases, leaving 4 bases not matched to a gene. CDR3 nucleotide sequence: TGTGCCAGCCCCCCTAGCGGGAGCTCCTACAATGAGCAGTTCTTC. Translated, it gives CASPPSGSSYNEQFF.

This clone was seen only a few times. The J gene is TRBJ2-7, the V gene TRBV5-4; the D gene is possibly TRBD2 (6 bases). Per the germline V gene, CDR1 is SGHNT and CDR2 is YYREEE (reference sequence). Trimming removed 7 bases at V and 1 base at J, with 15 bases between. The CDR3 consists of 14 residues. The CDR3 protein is CASGGKPDSYEQYF. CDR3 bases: TGTGCCAGCGGGGGGAAGCCCGATTCCTACGAGCAGTACTTC.

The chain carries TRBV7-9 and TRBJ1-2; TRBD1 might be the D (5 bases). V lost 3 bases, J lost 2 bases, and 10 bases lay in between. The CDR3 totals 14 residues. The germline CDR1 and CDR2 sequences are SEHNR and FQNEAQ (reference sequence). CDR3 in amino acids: CASSFGHPNYGYTF. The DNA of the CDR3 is TGTGCCAGCAGCTTTGGACATCCCAACTATGGCTACACCTTC.

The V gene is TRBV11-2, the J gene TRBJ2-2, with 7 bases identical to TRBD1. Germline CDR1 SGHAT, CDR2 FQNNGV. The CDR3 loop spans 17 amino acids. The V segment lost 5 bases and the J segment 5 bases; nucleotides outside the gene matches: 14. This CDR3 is CASSPPTGTVGTGELFF. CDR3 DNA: TGTGCCAGCAGCCCTCCTACAGGGACAGTGGGGACCGGGGAGCTGTTTTTT. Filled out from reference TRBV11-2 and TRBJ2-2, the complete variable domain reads EAGVAQSPRYKIIEKRQSVAFWCNPISGHATLYWYQQILGQGPKLLIQFQNNGVVDDSQLPKDRFSAERLKGVDSTLKIQPAKLEDSAVYLCASSPPTGTVGTGELFFGEGSRLTVL.

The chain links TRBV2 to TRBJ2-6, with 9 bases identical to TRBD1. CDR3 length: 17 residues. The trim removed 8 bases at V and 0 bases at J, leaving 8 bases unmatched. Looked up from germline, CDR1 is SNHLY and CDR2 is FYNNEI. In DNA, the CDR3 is TGTGCCAGCGAGAGGGACAGGGCAAACTCTGGGGCCAACGTCCTGACTTTC. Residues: CASERDRANSGANVLTF. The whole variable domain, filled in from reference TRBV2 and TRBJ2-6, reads EPEVTQTPSHQVTQMGQEVILRCVPISNHLYFYWYRQILGQKVEFLVSFYNNEISEKSEIFDDQFSVERPDGSNFTLKIRSTKLEDSAMYFCASERDRANSGANVLTFGAGSRLTVL.

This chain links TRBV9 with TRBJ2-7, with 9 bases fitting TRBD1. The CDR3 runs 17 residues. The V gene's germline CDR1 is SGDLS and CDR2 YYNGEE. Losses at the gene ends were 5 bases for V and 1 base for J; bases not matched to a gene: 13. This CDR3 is CASSTDTGGLGSYEQYF. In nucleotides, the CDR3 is TGTGCCAGCAGTACTGATACAGGGGGCTTAGGTTCCTACGAGCAGTACTTC.

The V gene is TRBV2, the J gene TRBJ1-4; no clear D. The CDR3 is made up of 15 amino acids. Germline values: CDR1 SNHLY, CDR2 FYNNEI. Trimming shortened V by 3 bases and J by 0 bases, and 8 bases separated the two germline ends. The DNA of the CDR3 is TGTGCCAGCAGTGAGAGCAGGCCAACTAATGAAAAACTGTTTTTT. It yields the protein CASSESRPTNEKLFF. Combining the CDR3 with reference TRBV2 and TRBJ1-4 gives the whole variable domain EPEVTQTPSHQVTQMGQEVILRCVPISNHLYFYWYRQILGQKVEFLVSFYNNEISEKSEIFDDQFSVERPDGSNFTLKIRSTKLEDSAMYFCASSESRPTNEKLFFGSGTQLSVL.

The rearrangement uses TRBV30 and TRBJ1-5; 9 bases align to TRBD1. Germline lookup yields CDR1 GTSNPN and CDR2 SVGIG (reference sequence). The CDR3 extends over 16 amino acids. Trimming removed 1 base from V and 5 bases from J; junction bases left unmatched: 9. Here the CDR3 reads CAWSDADRGLYQPQHF. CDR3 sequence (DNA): TGTGCCTGGAGTGATGCGGACAGGGGACTTTATCAGCCCCAGCATTTT.

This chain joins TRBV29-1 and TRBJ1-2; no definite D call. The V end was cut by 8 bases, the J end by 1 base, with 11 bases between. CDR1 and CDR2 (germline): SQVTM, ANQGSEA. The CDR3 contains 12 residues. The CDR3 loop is CSTHSINYGYTF. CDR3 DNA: TGCAGCACCCACAGTATTAACTATGGCTACACCTTC.

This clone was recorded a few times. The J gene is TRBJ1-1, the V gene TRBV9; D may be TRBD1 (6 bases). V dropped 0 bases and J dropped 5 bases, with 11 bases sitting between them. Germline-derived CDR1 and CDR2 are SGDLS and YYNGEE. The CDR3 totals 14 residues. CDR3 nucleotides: TGTGCCAGCAGCGTAGTCGTGGACAGTACTGAAGCTTTCTTT. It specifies CASSVVVDSTEAFF.

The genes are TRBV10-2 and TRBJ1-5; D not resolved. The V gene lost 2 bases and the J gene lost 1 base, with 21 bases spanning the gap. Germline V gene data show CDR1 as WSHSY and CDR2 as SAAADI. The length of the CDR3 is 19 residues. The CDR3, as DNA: TGCGCCAGCAGTGAGCGCGTCGGACTGACTCTCCGGAGCAATCAGCCCCAGCATTTT. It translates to CASSERVGLTLRSNQPQHF.

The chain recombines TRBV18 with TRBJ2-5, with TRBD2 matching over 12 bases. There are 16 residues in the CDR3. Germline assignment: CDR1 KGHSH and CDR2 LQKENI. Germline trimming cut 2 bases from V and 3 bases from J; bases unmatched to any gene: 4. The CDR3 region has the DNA TGTGCCAGCTCACCAAGGACTAGCGGGATGGAAGAGACCCAGTACTTC. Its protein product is CASSPRTSGMEETQYF.

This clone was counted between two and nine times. In DNA form, the CDR3 reads TGTGCCAGCTCGGAGATAGGGACATATAGGAATGAGCAGTTCTTC. Amino acid sequence: CASSEIGTYRNEQFF. V gene TRBV18 combines with J gene TRBJ2-1; maybe TRBD1 (6 bases). Germline V gene lookup returns CDR1 KGHSH and CDR2 LQKENI. The V end was cut by 6 bases, the J end by 7 bases, with 19 bases between. This CDR3 comprises 15 residues.

In nucleotides, the CDR3 is TGTGCCAGCAGCTTGGGGCAGCGAGGCTACACCTTC. It is translated as CASSLGQRGYTF. The J gene is TRBJ1-2, the V gene TRBV5-6, with unresolved D. This CDR3 has 12 amino acids. The V gene's germline CDR1 is SGHDT and CDR2 YYEEEE. Between the trimmed V and J ends, which lost 0 bases and 8 bases, there was a span of 8 bases. Based on the CDR3 plus reference TRBV5-6 and TRBJ1-2, the full variable domain is DAGVTQSPTHLIKTRGQQVTLRCSPKSGHDTVSWYQQALGQGPQFIFQYYEEEERQRGNFPDRFSGHQFPNYSSELNVNALLLGDSALYLCASSLGQRGYTFGSGTRLTVV.

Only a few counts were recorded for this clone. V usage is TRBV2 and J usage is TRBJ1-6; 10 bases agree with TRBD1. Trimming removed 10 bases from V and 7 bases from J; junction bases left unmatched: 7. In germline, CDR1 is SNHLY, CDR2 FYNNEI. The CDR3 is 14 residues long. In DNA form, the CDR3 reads TGTGCCATCAACCGGGACAGGGGAAATTCACCCCTCCACTTT. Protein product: CAINRDRGNSPLHF.

For the CDR3, the DNA is TGTGCCAGCTCACCTGGGAGTCATCAGCCCCAGCATTTT. Protein product: CASSPGSHQPQHF. This chain connects TRBV18 to TRBJ1-5; D is undetermined. Germline CDR1 reads KGHSH; CDR2 reads LQKENI. Trimming removed 3 bases at V and 5 bases at J, with 8 bases between. The CDR3 sequence is 13 residues long. Drawing the rest from reference TRBV18 and TRBJ1-5, the complete variable domain is NAGVMQNPRHLVRRRGQEARLRCSPMKGHSHVYWYRQLPEEGLKFMVYLQKENIIDESGMPKERFSAEFPKEGPSILRIQQVVRGDSAAYFCASSPGSHQPQHFGDGTRLSIL.

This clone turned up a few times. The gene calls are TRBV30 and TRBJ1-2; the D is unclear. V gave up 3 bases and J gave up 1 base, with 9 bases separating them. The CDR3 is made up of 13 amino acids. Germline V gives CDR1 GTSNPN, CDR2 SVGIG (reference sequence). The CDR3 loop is CAWSSPNNYGYTF. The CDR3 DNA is TGTGCCTGGAGCAGTCCGAATAACTATGGCTACACCTTC.

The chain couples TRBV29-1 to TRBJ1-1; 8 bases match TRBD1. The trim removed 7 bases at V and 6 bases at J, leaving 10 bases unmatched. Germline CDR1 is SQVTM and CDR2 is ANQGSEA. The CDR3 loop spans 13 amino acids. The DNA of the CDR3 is TGCAGCGCCGGACAGGGTGGTCGCCCTGAAGCTTTCTTT. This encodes CSAGQGGRPEAFF.

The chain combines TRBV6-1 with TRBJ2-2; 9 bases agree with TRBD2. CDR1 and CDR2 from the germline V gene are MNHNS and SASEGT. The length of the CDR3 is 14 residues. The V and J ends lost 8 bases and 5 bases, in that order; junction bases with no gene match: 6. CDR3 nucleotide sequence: TGTGCCAGCGGATCCCTAGCGGGGACCGGGGAGCTGTTTTTT. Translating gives CASGSLAGTGELFF.

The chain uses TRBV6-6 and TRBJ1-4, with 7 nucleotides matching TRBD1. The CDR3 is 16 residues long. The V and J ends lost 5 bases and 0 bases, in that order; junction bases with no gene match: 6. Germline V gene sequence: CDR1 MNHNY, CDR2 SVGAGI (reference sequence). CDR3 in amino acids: CASSPPGTATNEKLFF. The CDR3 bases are TGTGCCAGCAGTCCCCCGGGGACAGCAACTAATGAAAAACTGTTTTTT.

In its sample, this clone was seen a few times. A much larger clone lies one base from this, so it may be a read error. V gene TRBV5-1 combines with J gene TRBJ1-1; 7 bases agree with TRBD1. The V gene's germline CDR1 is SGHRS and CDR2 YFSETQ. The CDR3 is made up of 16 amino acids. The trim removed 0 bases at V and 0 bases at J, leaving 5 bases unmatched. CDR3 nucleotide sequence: TGCGCCAGCAGCTTGGGAGCCGGGACAGTGAACACTGAAGCTTTCTTT. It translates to CASSLGAGTVNTEAFF.